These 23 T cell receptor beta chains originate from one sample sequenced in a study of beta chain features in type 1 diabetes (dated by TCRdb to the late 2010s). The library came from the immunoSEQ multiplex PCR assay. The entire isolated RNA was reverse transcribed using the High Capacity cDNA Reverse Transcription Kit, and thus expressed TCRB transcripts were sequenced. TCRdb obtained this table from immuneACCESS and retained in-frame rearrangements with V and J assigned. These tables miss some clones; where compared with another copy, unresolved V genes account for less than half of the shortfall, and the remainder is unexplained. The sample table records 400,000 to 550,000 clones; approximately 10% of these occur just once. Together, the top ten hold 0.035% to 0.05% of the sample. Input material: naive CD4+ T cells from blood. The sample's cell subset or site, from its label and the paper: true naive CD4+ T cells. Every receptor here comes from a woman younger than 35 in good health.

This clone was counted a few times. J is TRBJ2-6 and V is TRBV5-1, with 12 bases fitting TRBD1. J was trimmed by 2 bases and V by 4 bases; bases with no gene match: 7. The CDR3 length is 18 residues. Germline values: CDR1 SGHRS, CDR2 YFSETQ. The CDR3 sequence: CASSPLGTGGAGANVLTF. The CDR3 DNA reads TGCGCCAGCAGCCCCCTAGGGACAGGGGGCGCTGGGGCCAACGTCCTGACTTTC.

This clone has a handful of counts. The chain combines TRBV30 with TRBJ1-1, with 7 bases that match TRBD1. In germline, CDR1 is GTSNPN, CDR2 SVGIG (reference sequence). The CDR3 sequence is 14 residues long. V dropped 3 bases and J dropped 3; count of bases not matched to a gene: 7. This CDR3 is CAWRWTGKHTEAFF. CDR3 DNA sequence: TGTGCCTGGAGATGGACAGGCAAACACACTGAAGCTTTCTTT.

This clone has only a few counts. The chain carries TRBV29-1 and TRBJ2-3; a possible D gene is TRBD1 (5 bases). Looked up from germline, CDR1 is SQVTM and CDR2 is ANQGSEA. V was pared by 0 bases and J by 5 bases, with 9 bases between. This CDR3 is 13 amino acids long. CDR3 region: CSVEDWGVDTQYF. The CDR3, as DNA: TGCAGCGTTGAAGATTGGGGCGTAGATACGCAGTATTTT.

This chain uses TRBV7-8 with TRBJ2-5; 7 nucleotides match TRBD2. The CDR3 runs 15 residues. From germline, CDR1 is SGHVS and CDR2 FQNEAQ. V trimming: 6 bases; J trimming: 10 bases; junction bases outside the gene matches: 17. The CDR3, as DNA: TGTGCCAGCAGTCTCACTACCGGGGGGTCCCGGGACCAGTACTTC. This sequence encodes CASSLTTGGSRDQYF.

CDR3 in amino acids: CATSRDPGSYEQYV. The CDR3 nucleotides are TGTGCCACCAGCAGAGATCCTGGCTCCTACGAGCAGTACGTC. The chain has TRBV15 and TRBJ2-7; D gene uncertain. V was clipped by 0 bases and J by 0 bases, with 6 bases between them. This CDR3 is built from 14 residues. Germline-derived CDR1 and CDR2 are LNHNV and YYDKDF (reference sequence).

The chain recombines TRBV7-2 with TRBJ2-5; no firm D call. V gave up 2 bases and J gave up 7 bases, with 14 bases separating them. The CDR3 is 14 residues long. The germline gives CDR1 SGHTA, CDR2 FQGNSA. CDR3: CASSLTGIAGTQYF. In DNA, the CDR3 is TGTGCCAGCAGCTTAACCGGCATTGCTGGGACCCAGTACTTC.

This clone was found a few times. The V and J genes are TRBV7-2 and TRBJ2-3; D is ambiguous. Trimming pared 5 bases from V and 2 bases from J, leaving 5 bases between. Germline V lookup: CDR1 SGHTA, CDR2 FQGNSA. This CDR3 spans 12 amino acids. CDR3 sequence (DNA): TGTGCCAGCAGCCAGACCACAGATACGCAGTATTTT. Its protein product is CASSQTTDTQYF. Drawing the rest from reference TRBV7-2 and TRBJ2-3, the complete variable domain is GAGVSQSPSNKVTEKGKDVELRCDPISGHTALYWYRQSLGQGLEFLIYFQGNSAPDKSGLPSDRFSAERTGGSVSTLTIQRTQQEDSAVYLCASSQTTDTQYFGPGTRLTVL.

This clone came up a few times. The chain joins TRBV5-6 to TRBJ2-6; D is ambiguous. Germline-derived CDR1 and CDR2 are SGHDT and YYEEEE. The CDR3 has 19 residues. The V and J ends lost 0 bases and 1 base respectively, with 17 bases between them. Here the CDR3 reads CASSLVGWPLTSGANVLTF. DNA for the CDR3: TGTGCCAGCAGCTTGGTTGGGTGGCCTCTTACGTCTGGGGCCAACGTCCTGACTTTC.

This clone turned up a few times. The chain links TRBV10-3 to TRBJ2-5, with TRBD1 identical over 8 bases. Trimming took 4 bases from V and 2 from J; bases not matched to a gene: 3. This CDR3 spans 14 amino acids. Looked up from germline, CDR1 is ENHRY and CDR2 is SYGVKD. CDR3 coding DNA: TGTGCCATCAGTGGCGGACAGGGACAAGAGACCCAGTACTTC. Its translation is CAISGGQGQETQYF.

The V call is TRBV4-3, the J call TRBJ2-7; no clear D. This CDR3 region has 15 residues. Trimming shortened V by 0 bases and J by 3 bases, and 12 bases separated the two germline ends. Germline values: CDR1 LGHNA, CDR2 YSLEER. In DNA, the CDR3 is TGCGCCAGCAGCCAAGATCGGAGCAGGTACTACGAGCAGTACGTC. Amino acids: CASSQDRSRYYEQYV.

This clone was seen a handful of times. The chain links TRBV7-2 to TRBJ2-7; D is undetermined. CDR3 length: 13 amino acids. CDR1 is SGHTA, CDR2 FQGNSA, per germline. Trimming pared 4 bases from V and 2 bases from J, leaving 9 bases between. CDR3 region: CASSSHTAYEQYF. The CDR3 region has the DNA TGTGCCAGCAGCTCCCATACAGCCTACGAGCAGTACTTC.

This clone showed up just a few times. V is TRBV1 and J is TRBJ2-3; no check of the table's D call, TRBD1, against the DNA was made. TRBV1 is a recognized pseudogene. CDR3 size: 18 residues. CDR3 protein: CTSSLCPWEQGYTDTQYF. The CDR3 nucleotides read TGCACCAGCAGCCTTTGTCCCTGGGAACAGGGTTACACAGATACGCAGTATTTT.

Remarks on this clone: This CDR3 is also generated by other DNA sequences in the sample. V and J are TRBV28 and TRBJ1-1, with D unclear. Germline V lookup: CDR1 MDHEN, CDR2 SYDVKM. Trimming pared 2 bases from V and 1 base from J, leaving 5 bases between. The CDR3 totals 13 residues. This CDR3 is CASSLQGNTEAFF. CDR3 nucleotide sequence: TGTGCCAGCAGTTTACAAGGGAACACTGAAGCTTTCTTT.

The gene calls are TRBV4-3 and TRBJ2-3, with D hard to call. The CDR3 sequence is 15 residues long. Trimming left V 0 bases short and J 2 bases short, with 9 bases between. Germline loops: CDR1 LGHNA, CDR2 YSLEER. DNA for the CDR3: TGCGCCAGCAGCCAAGATCTCCCATACACAGATACGCAGTATTTT. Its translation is CASSQDLPYTDTQYF.

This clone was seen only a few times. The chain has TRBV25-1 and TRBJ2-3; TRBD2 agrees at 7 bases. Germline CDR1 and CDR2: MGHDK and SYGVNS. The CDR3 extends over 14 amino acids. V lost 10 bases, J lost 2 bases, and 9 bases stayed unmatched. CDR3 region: CATQQRGDTDTQYF. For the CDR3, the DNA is TGTGCCACCCAACAGCGGGGAGACACAGATACGCAGTATTTT.

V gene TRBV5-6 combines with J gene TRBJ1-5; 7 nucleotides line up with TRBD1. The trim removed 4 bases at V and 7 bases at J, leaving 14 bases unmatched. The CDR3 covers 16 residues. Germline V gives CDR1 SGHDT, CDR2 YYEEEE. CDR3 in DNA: TGTGCCAGCAGCCTTACTTATGGAGACAGGGCACAGCCCCAGCATTTT. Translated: CASSLTYGDRAQPQHF.

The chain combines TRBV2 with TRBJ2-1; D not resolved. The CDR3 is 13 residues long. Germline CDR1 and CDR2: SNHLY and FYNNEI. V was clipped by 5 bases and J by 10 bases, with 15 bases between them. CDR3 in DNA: TGTGCCAGCAGTCGCTGGGTTGATTTGGAGCAGTTCTTC. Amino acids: CASSRWVDLEQFF.

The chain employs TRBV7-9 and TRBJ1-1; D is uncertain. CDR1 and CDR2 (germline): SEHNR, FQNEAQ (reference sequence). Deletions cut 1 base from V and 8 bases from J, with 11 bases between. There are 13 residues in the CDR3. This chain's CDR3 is CASSLVVGLEAFF. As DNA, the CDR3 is TGTGCCAGCAGCTTAGTAGTAGGGTTGGAAGCTTTCTTT.

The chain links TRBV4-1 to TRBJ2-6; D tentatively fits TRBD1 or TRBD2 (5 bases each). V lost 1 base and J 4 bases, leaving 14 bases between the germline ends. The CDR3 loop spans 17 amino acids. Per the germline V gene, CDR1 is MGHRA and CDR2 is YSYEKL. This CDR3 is CASSQAFRGAGANVLTF. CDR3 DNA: TGCGCCAGCAGCCAAGCCTTTCGGGGCGCGGGGGCCAACGTCCTGACTTTC.

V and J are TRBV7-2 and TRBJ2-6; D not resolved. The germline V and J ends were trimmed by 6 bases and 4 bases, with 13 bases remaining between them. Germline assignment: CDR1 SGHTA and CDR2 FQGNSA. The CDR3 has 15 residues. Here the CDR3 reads CASSYRQSGANVLTF. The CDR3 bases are TGTGCCAGCAGTTATCGACAATCCGGGGCCAACGTCCTGACTTTC. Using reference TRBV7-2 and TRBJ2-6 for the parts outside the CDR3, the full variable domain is GAGVSQSPSNKVTEKGKDVELRCDPISGHTALYWYRQSLGQGLEFLIYFQGNSAPDKSGLPSDRFSAERTGGSVSTLTIQRTQQEDSAVYLCASSYRQSGANVLTFGAGSRLTVL.

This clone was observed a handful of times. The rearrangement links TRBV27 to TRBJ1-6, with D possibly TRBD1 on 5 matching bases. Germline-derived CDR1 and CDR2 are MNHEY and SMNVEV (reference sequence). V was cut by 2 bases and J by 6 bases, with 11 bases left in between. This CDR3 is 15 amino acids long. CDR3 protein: CASSLKWQGNSPLHF. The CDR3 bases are TGTGCCAGCAGTTTAAAGTGGCAGGGTAATTCACCCCTCCACTTT.

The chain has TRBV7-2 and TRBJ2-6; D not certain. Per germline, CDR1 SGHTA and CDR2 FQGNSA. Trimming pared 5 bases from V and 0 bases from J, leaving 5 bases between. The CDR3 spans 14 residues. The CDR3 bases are TGTGCCAGCAGCGTAGACTCTGGGGCCAACGTCCTGACTTTC. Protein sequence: CASSVDSGANVLTF.

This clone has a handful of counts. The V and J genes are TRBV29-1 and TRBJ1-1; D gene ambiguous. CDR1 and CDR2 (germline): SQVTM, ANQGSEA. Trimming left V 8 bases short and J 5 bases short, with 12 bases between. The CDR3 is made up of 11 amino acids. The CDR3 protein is CSLGFGTEAFF. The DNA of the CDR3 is TGCAGCCTCGGATTCGGGACTGAAGCTTTCTTT.